This T cell receptor (beta chain) is drawn from a study of spatial heterogeneity in lung cancer. Across the whole study: Consistent detection of more beta-chain than alpha-chain sequences was observed.

CDR1 is MNHEY and CDR2 is SVGAGI in the germline V gene. The ends were cut back, 0 bases at V and 0 bases at J, with 6 bases in the middle. The CDR3 extends over 15 amino acids. This sample's time point: blood at routine non-recurrence follow-up after resection. From tumor, nontumor lung or frozen PBMC, whole RNA was taken unsorted for sequencing. The study tagged each TCR cDNA molecule with a unique molecular identifier. TCRdb called the 5' RACE reads again in MiXCR, with one record for every CDR3 protein. The sample yields fewer than 20,000 distinct CDR3 sequences, 9% to 10% seen once. In this sample, this clonotype turned up a few times.

The sequence was obtained from a male donor with early-stage non-small cell lung cancer. The specimen comprised PBMCs, sampled at follow-up. The rearrangement joins TRBV6-5 to TRBJ2-4; D not certain. CDR3 residues: CASSYSVLAKNIQYF. CDR3 bases: TGTGCCAGCAGTTACTCCGTGTTAGCCAAAAACATTCAGTACTTC.